This TCR beta chain was sequenced during a study of CD8+CD57+ T cells in acquired aplastic anemia listed by TCRdb under 2018. With respect to the entire study: A mean of around 3 ug of DNA, ranging from roughly 0.19 to 27.4 ug, was extracted from sorted CD4+ and CD8+ cells. CD8+CD57+ expansion was defined as a frequency above the mean frequency observed in healthy subjects. The study at large found these results: Between patients and healthy controls, no significant difference in CD8+ Simpson's diversity was found (P=0.060). Although roughly 29 CD8+ CDR3 sequences were shared by patients and controls, these sequences appeared highly expressed in patients and within the immunodominant clones of patients.

TCR beta VDJ combination and CDR3 sequence profiling used genomic DNA as the template. An Illumina HiSeq 2000 was used for TCR repertoire sequencing. The published analysis was carried out like this. TRBV/TRBJ rearrangement plots, CDR3 size and DJ length profiles, and Simpson's diversity index were used to evaluate the repertoires. Whichever DNA sequence was most abundant in the deep sequencing data was defined as the immunodominant clone. CDR3 amino acid sequences were screened for sharing across subjects and compared with published repertoires and the VDJdb database. The public reads were reanalyzed by TCRdb: fastp trimming at Q25, MiXCR alignment, in-frame beta chains only. Each entry is one CDR3 protein sequence, shown with its most common DNA and genes. For this entry, the V and J calls and clone size follow TCRdb and not the study's own pipeline. The sample table records approximately 170,000 distinct CDR3 sequences; about 45% of these occur just once. The top ten hold 2.5% to 4% of the sample.

The sample holds many counts of this clonotype. The clone's antigen remains unknown. Base quality data are lacking; no much larger clone is found one base away. Flow cytometry had shown CD8+CD57+ cell expansion in the patients selected for sequencing. Every patient had a diagnosis of severe acquired aplastic anemia based on International Study of Aplastic Anemia and Agranulocytosis and Camitta criteria. No therapy had been received by the patients at the time of blood sampling. TCR repertoires of sorted CD4+ and CD8+ blood T cells from severe aplastic anemia patients and healthy subjects were deep-sequenced in the study. Patients were enrolled in the USA under clinicaltrials.gov protocols 00001620, 01623167, 00001397, 00071045, 00081523 and 00961064. Ficoll-Paque density gradient centrifugation was used to isolate peripheral blood mononuclear cells. Before DNA extraction, CD4+ and CD8+ T cells were sorted by FACS or by magnetic beads.

A distance of 11 bases separates the germline ends of V and J, which lose 1 base and 8 bases respectively. From the cysteine up to the phenylalanine, the CDR3 has a length of 13 residues. Only the CDR3 DNA stays, 39 bases, in frame from base 1. CDR1 and CDR2 are read off the germline V gene as SNHLY and FYNNEI. The V and J segments used are TRBV2 and TRBJ1-2; no D gene call is confident. The sequence was obtained from a human donor with aplastic anemia. The sequenced sample consisted of sorted CD4+, CD8+, or CD8+CD57+ T cells (not recorded which) from PBMCs. The CDR3 sequence is CASSEENEGGYTF. The DNA sequence is TGTGCCAGCAGTGAAGAGAACGAGGGAGGCTACACCTTC.